This T cell receptor (beta chain) emerged from a study of blood T cells in healthy people across ages. Study-wide points: Diversity of TCR beta correlated strongly with naive T cell percentage. Expanded clonotype shifts may have been confounded, as the donors had an unknown CMV status. Those diversity estimates obtained from one million T cells were thought to be underestimates.

V dropped 5 bases and J dropped 0; count of bases not matched to a gene: 6. In germline, CDR1 is MDHEN, CDR2 SYDVKM. The CDR3 sequence is 16 residues long. About this clonotype itself: The antigen is unknown.

The authors ran a second PCR of about 6 to 11 cycles using a sample-barcoded 5' primer and a J-beta primer mix. TCRdb recomputed calls from the 5' RACE reads with MiXCR, one row per CDR3 protein. The table has some 1.5 million distinct CDR3 sequences, approximately 30% seen once. This rearrangement joins TRBV28 to TRBJ1-2; 10 nucleotides align to TRBD1. This receptor was obtained from a woman under 40 in good health. The sample comprised blood. CDR3 loop: CASSTPGTGANYGYTF. CDR3 nucleotide sequence: TGTGCCAGCAGTACACCCGGGACAGGGGCTAACTATGGCTACACCTTC.